Given below is one T cell receptor (beta chain) in context. The antigen is unknown. This entry comes from a study of beta chain features in type 1 diabetes. The investigators reverse transcribed all of the isolated RNA, so they sequenced expressed TCRB transcripts. Each sample of naive, central memory or regulatory T cells had, on average, approximately 3.5 million reads. Sequencing used immunoSEQ multiplex PCR; TCRdb keeps in-frame clones, though not all of them. This table holds 150,000 to 180,000 clones, more than 9.5% found once. One heparinised draw of blood, averaging around 120 mL, came from each donor. Study conclusions and caveats: Junctions at VDJ sites from type 1 diabetes patients had fewer insertions and more deletions. TCRB CDR3s were moderately but significantly shorter in Type 1 diabetes patients in all four CD4+ subsets.

The CDR3 is 17 amino acids. The V gene lost 1 base and the J gene lost 4 bases, with 16 bases spanning the gap. Looked up from germline, CDR1 is SGHAT and CDR2 is FQNNGV. The clonotype originates from a man aged 18 to 29 in good health. The chain combines TRBV11-2 with TRBJ2-2; D may be TRBD1 or TRBD2 (5 bases each). Sequencing was carried out using central memory CD4+ T cells from blood. The CDR3, as DNA: TGTGCCAGCAGCTTAGCGGCCCGGGACCCCTTCACCGGGGAGCTGTTTTTT. This encodes CASSLAARDPFTGELFF.